Listed below are T cell receptor beta chains from one sample, sequenced in a study of human T cells and chemical hapten exposure. TCRdb fed the RACE reads into MiXCR, producing one record per CDR3 protein. Among approximately 350,000 distinct CDR3 sequences, approximately 6.9% were seen once, and the ten largest hold 7.5% to 9%. The input for sequencing was whole blood, taken in connection with sensitization to the hapten diphenylcyclopropenone (DPC). These receptors were obtained from a woman aged 18-29 years with alopecia areata. Some clones in this sample may be carry-over from other donors' samples. Both conserved end residues are part of each CDR3. The order of the fields is CDR3 DNA, CDR3 protein, CDR3 length, clone size, V gene, J gene, D gene. D genes are given only for firm matches. Where a row states a size, it is once, few, many or the class of an expanded clone; other rows omit it.

cdr3_nt: TGTGCCAGCACCTCCATGCGTACAGCTTTCTTT
cdr3_aa: CASTSMRTAFF
cdr3_length: 11
clone_size: NA
v_call: TRBV6-5
j_call: TRBJ1-1
d_call: NA

cdr3_nt: TGTGCCAGCAGCCAAGTGGGGAACACCGGGGAGCTGTTTTTT
cdr3_aa: CASSQVGNTGELFF
cdr3_length: 14
clone_size: many
v_call: TRBV4-2
j_call: TRBJ2-2
d_call: NA

cdr3_nt: TGTGCCAGCAGCCGCCCTTCCGCCGGGACAGGGGCCGTACCCCAGTACTTC
cdr3_aa: CASSRPSAGTGAVPQYF
cdr3_length: 17
clone_size: many
v_call: TRBV6-5
j_call: TRBJ2-7
d_call: TRBD1

cdr3_nt: TGTGCCAGCAGCCAAGAAGGGACAGCCATGCAAAAACTGTTTTTT
cdr3_aa: CASSQEGTAMQKLFF
cdr3_length: 15
clone_size: few
v_call: TRBV4-2
j_call: TRBJ1-4
d_call: TRBD1

cdr3_nt: TGTGCCAGCAGCTTAGCCCAGAACACTGAAGCTTTCTTT
cdr3_aa: CASSLAQNTEAFF
cdr3_length: 13
clone_size: many
v_call: TRBV7-9
j_call: TRBJ1-1
d_call: NA

cdr3_nt: TGCAGTGCTAGTAGGCGGGGGATCTACAATGAGCAGTTCTTC
cdr3_aa: CSASRRGIYNEQFF
cdr3_length: 14
clone_size: NA
v_call: TRBV20-1
j_call: TRBJ2-1
d_call: TRBD2

cdr3_nt: TGTGCCACCAGTAAAAATTGGGGACAGGGGACCCCTAATGAGCAGTTCTTC
cdr3_aa: CATSKNWGQGTPNEQFF
cdr3_length: 17
clone_size: few
v_call: TRBV24-1
j_call: TRBJ2-1
d_call: TRBD1

cdr3_nt: TGTGCCAGCAGTTTAGCCTTCGGAGAAAGCGGGGGTTATACGCAGTATTTT
cdr3_aa: CASSLAFGESGGYTQYF
cdr3_length: 17
clone_size: many
v_call: TRBV12-3/TRBV12-4
j_call: TRBJ2-3
d_call: TRBD2

cdr3_nt: TGTGCCAGCAGTTACGGACAGGGGATCGGTGAAAAACTGTTTTTT
cdr3_aa: CASSYGQGIGEKLFF
cdr3_length: 15
clone_size: NA
v_call: TRBV6-5
j_call: TRBJ1-4
d_call: TRBD1

cdr3_nt: TGTGCCAGCATGAACCCGGGGGCGCGCCAAGAGACCCAGTACTTC
cdr3_aa: CASMNPGARQETQYF
cdr3_length: 15
clone_size: many
v_call: TRBV7-2
j_call: TRBJ2-5
d_call: NA

cdr3_nt: TGTGCCATCAGGGACAGGGTCGGGGGTTATGGCTACACCTTC
cdr3_aa: CAIRDRVGGYGYTF
cdr3_length: 14
clone_size: many
v_call: TRBV10-3
j_call: TRBJ1-2
d_call: TRBD1

cdr3_nt: TGTGCCACCAGCAGACTAAAAGAAAAACTGTTTTTT
cdr3_aa: CATSRLKEKLFF
cdr3_length: 12
clone_size: few
v_call: TRBV15
j_call: TRBJ1-4
d_call: NA

cdr3_nt: TGTGCCATCAGCGGGGGCCATGAGCAGTTCTTC
cdr3_aa: CAISGGHEQFF
cdr3_length: 11
clone_size: many
v_call: TRBV10-3
j_call: TRBJ2-1
d_call: NA

cdr3_nt: TGTGCCAGCAGCCCCTACAATAGCAATCAGCCCCAGCATTTT
cdr3_aa: CASSPYNSNQPQHF
cdr3_length: 14
clone_size: few
v_call: TRBV7-2
j_call: TRBJ1-5
d_call: NA

cdr3_nt: TGCAGCGTTGAAGATTGGCCAGAGAACACCGGGGAGCTGATTTTT
cdr3_aa: CSVEDWPENTGELIF
cdr3_length: 15
clone_size: NA
v_call: TRBV29-1
j_call: TRBJ2-2
d_call: NA

cdr3_nt: TGTGCCACCAGTGATTTGGGGGCGCATGAGCAGTTCTTC
cdr3_aa: CATSDLGAHEQFF
cdr3_length: 13
clone_size: many
v_call: TRBV24-1
j_call: TRBJ2-1
d_call: NA

cdr3_nt: TGTGCCAGCAGCCAAGCTACGACTAGCGGGGAAGAGACCCAGTACTTC
cdr3_aa: CASSQATTSGEETQYF
cdr3_length: 16
clone_size: few
v_call: TRBV4-2
j_call: TRBJ2-5
d_call: TRBD2

cdr3_nt: TGTGCCAGCAGCGCAGGGGGCTGGGGAGGAAACACCATATATTTT
cdr3_aa: CASSAGGWGGNTIYF
cdr3_length: 15
clone_size: few
v_call: TRBV7-2
j_call: TRBJ1-3
d_call: TRBD1

cdr3_nt: TGTGCCAGCAGCTCGTCTGGGGGAAGCCAAGAGACCCAGTACTTC
cdr3_aa: CASSSSGGSQETQYF
cdr3_length: 15
clone_size: many
v_call: TRBV11-3
j_call: TRBJ2-5
d_call: NA

cdr3_nt: TGTGCTAGTGGTTTGGAGGTCGGTTATACCGCGGATACGCAGTATTTT
cdr3_aa: CASGLEVGYTADTQYF
cdr3_length: 16
clone_size: many
v_call: TRBV12-5
j_call: TRBJ2-3
d_call: NA

cdr3_nt: TGTGCCAGCAGCTGGGCGGGGGAGACCCAGTACTTC
cdr3_aa: CASSWAGETQYF
cdr3_length: 12
clone_size: NA
v_call: TRBV7-2
j_call: TRBJ2-5
d_call: NA

cdr3_nt: TGTGCCAGCAGCTTAATTACAGGGGCTGAAGAGACCCAGTACTTC
cdr3_aa: CASSLITGAEETQYF
cdr3_length: 15
clone_size: many
v_call: TRBV13
j_call: TRBJ2-5
d_call: TRBD1

cdr3_nt: TGTGCCAGCATCGAGGGGTTCCGCTATGGCTACACCTTC
cdr3_aa: CASIEGFRYGYTF
cdr3_length: 13
clone_size: NA
v_call: TRBV2
j_call: TRBJ1-2
d_call: NA

cdr3_nt: TGTGCCACCAGCAAGGACAGGGGCTACGAGCAGTACTTC
cdr3_aa: CATSKDRGYEQYF
cdr3_length: 13
clone_size: NA
v_call: TRBV15
j_call: TRBJ2-7
d_call: TRBD1

cdr3_nt: TGTGCCACCAGCAGAGTCGACAGGGGGCGATTCGTGATTGAAGCTTTCTTT
cdr3_aa: CATSRVDRGRFVIEAFF
cdr3_length: 17
clone_size: few
v_call: TRBV15
j_call: TRBJ1-1
d_call: TRBD1

cdr3_nt: TGCAGTGCTAGAGATCAACTGAACACTGAAGCTTTCTTT
cdr3_aa: CSARDQLNTEAFF
cdr3_length: 13
clone_size: few
v_call: TRBV20-1
j_call: TRBJ1-1
d_call: NA

cdr3_nt: TGTGCCAGCAGTTCGGCTGGAATCGAGACCCAGTACTTC
cdr3_aa: CASSSAGIETQYF
cdr3_length: 13
clone_size: few
v_call: TRBV27
j_call: TRBJ2-5
d_call: NA

cdr3_nt: TGTGCCAGCAGCCATGAGGTCGGCGGGGGGGCAGATACGCAGTATTTT
cdr3_aa: CASSHEVGGGADTQYF
cdr3_length: 16
clone_size: NA
v_call: TRBV4-2
j_call: TRBJ2-3
d_call: TRBD2

cdr3_nt: TGTGCCAGCAGTGAAAGTAGCCCTGAGCAGTTCTTC
cdr3_aa: CASSESSPEQFF
cdr3_length: 12
clone_size: NA
v_call: TRBV2
j_call: TRBJ2-1
d_call: NA

cdr3_nt: TGTGCCAGCAGCTTTACAGGGAACCCTCTCTGGGGCTACACCTTC
cdr3_aa: CASSFTGNPLWGYTF
cdr3_length: 15
clone_size: many
v_call: TRBV7-8
j_call: TRBJ1-2
d_call: NA

cdr3_nt: TGTGCCAGCAGCCAAAGAGGGGGATTAGTCTACGAGCAGTACTTC
cdr3_aa: CASSQRGGLVYEQYF
cdr3_length: 15
clone_size: many
v_call: TRBV3-1
j_call: TRBJ2-7
d_call: NA

cdr3_nt: TGCAGTGCCAAGGGACAGGGGAACGAGCAGTACTTC
cdr3_aa: CSAKGQGNEQYF
cdr3_length: 12
clone_size: few
v_call: TRBV20-1
j_call: TRBJ2-7
d_call: TRBD1

cdr3_nt: TGTGCCAGCAGTCGGGACAGACGATATGGCTACACCTTC
cdr3_aa: CASSRDRRYGYTF
cdr3_length: 13
clone_size: NA
v_call: TRBV6-5
j_call: TRBJ1-2
d_call: TRBD1

cdr3_nt: TGTGCCAGCGCGACTGATGAGGGGTTCATTCAGTACTTC
cdr3_aa: CASATDEGFIQYF
cdr3_length: 13
clone_size: few
v_call: TRBV12-3/TRBV12-4
j_call: TRBJ2-4
d_call: NA

cdr3_nt: TGTGCCAGCAGTGAATTAACTATCCAAGAGACCCAGTACTTC
cdr3_aa: CASSELTIQETQYF
cdr3_length: 14
clone_size: NA
v_call: TRBV2
j_call: TRBJ2-5
d_call: NA

cdr3_nt: TGTGCCAGCTCACCTTTAGGGGGATCGGGGTTCTCTGAAGCTTTCTTT
cdr3_aa: CASSPLGGSGFSEAFF
cdr3_length: 16
clone_size: many
v_call: TRBV18
j_call: TRBJ1-1
d_call: NA

cdr3_nt: TGCAGTGCTAGGCCCCAGGGATCCACTGAAGCTTTCTTT
cdr3_aa: CSARPQGSTEAFF
cdr3_length: 13
clone_size: few
v_call: TRBV20-1
j_call: TRBJ1-1
d_call: NA

cdr3_nt: TGCAGTGCTTCTCTCTGGACTAGCTCCTACGAGCAGTACTTC
cdr3_aa: CSASLWTSSYEQYF
cdr3_length: 14
clone_size: few
v_call: TRBV20-1
j_call: TRBJ2-7
d_call: TRBD2

cdr3_nt: TGTGCCAGCAGTTTAGCGATTGGCGGAGGGGCTAATGAAAAACTGTTTTTT
cdr3_aa: CASSLAIGGGANEKLFF
cdr3_length: 17
clone_size: NA
v_call: TRBV12-3/TRBV12-4
j_call: TRBJ1-4
d_call: NA

cdr3_nt: TGTGCCAGCAACCCCCGAAACACAGATACGCAGTATTTT
cdr3_aa: CASNPRNTDTQYF
cdr3_length: 13
clone_size: NA
v_call: TRBV6-1
j_call: TRBJ2-3
d_call: NA

cdr3_nt: TGTGCCAGCAGCCCTCGCCATCCTAACACTGAAGCTTTCTTT
cdr3_aa: CASSPRHPNTEAFF
cdr3_length: 14
clone_size: NA
v_call: TRBV7-9
j_call: TRBJ1-1
d_call: NA

cdr3_nt: TGTGCCAGCGGGACCGGGACCCAGTACTTC
cdr3_aa: CASGTGTQYF
cdr3_length: 10
clone_size: many
v_call: TRBV28
j_call: TRBJ2-5
d_call: NA

cdr3_nt: TGCAGTGCTAGAGGGAGCGGGGGGGCGGTCCAAGAGACCCAGTACTTC
cdr3_aa: CSARGSGGAVQETQYF
cdr3_length: 16
clone_size: many
v_call: TRBV20-1
j_call: TRBJ2-5
d_call: TRBD2

cdr3_nt: TGTGCCAGCAGCTCGTACGCAGATACGCAGTATTTT
cdr3_aa: CASSSYADTQYF
cdr3_length: 12
clone_size: many
v_call: TRBV7-2
j_call: TRBJ2-3
d_call: NA

cdr3_nt: TGTGCCAGCAGCCAAGATGAGGACAGCATAGAGGAAGCTTTCTTT
cdr3_aa: CASSQDEDSIEEAFF
cdr3_length: 15
clone_size: NA
v_call: TRBV3-1
j_call: TRBJ1-1
d_call: NA

cdr3_nt: TGTGCCAGCAGTATACCAGGCGCACCCCTCCACTTT
cdr3_aa: CASSIPGAPLHF
cdr3_length: 12
clone_size: few
v_call: TRBV6-5
j_call: TRBJ1-6
d_call: NA

cdr3_nt: TGTGCCAGCAGTTTATGGGACCGCTCCTACGTGCAGTACTTC
cdr3_aa: CASSLWDRSYVQYF
cdr3_length: 14
clone_size: NA
v_call: TRBV12-3/TRBV12-4
j_call: TRBJ2-7
d_call: NA

cdr3_nt: TGTGCCAGCAGCCGGGCAGGGGCGGGTTACAATGAGCAGTTCTTC
cdr3_aa: CASSRAGAGYNEQFF
cdr3_length: 15
clone_size: few
v_call: TRBV5-6
j_call: TRBJ2-1
d_call: NA

cdr3_nt: TGTGCCAGCAGCTTAACGGGACCACCCACAGATACGCAGTATTTT
cdr3_aa: CASSLTGPPTDTQYF
cdr3_length: 15
clone_size: NA
v_call: TRBV6-5
j_call: TRBJ2-3
d_call: NA

cdr3_nt: TGTGCCAGCAGTTTAATGACAGGGAATCAGCCCCAGCATTTT
cdr3_aa: CASSLMTGNQPQHF
cdr3_length: 14
clone_size: few
v_call: TRBV12-3/TRBV12-4
j_call: TRBJ1-5
d_call: TRBD1

cdr3_nt: TGTGCCAGCTCAAAAAGGGGGGTTCAAGAGACCCAGTACTTC
cdr3_aa: CASSKRGVQETQYF
cdr3_length: 14
clone_size: NA
v_call: TRBV18
j_call: TRBJ2-5
d_call: NA

cdr3_nt: TGCAGTGCCAAGACCCGGGACAACCTCTACGAGCAGTACTTC
cdr3_aa: CSAKTRDNLYEQYF
cdr3_length: 14
clone_size: NA
v_call: TRBV20-1
j_call: TRBJ2-7
d_call: NA